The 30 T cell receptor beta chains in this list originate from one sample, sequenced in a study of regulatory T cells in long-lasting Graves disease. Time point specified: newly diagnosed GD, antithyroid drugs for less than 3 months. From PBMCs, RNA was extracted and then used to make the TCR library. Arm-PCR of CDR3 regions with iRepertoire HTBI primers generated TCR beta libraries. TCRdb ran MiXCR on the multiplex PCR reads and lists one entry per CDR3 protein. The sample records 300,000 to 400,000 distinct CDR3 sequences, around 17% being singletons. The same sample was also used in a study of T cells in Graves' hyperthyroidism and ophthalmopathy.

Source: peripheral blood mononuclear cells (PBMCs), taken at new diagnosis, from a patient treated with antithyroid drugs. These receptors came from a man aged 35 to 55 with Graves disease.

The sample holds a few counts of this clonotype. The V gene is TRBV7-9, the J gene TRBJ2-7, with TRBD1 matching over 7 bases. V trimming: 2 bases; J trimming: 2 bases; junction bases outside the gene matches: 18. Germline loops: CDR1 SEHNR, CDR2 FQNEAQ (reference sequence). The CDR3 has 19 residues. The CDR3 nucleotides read TGTGCCAGCAGCTTAAAGTCGGGACAGTGGCTTACGGCCCCCTACGAGCAGTACTTC. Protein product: CASSLKSGQWLTAPYEQYF.

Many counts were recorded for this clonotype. The CDR3 region is CASSGQNTGELFF. The CDR3 DNA reads TGTGCCAGCAGCGGACAGAACACCGGGGAGCTGTTTTTT. The rearrangement links TRBV7-3 to TRBJ2-2; the D gene is possibly TRBD1 (5 bases). Between the trimmed V and J ends, which lost 5 bases and 1 base, there was a span of 5 bases. CDR1 and CDR2 (germline): SGHTA, FQGTGA. This CDR3 is built from 13 residues.

CDR3 sequence (DNA): TGTGCCAGCAGCCAAGTCGGGACAGGGTTTCCAGATACGCAGTATTTT. It codes for CASSQVGTGFPDTQYF. This chain links TRBV11-2 with TRBJ2-3; TRBD1 agrees at 9 bases. The germline gives CDR1 SGHAT, CDR2 FQNNGV. Trimming cost V 5 bases and J 4 bases; bases outside gene matches: 10. This CDR3 is built from 16 residues.

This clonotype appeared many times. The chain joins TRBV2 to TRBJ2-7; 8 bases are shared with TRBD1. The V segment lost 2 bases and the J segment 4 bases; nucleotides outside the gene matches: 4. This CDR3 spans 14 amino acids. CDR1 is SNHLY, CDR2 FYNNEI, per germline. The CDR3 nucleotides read TGTGCCAGCAGTGAACGGACAGGGTCTTACGAGCAGTACTTC. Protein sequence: CASSERTGSYEQYF. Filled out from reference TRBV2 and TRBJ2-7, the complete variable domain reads EPEVTQTPSHQVTQMGQEVILRCVPISNHLYFYWYRQILGQKVEFLVSFYNNEISEKSEIFDDQFSVERPDGSNFTLKIRSTKLEDSAMYFCASSERTGSYEQYFGPGTRLTVT.

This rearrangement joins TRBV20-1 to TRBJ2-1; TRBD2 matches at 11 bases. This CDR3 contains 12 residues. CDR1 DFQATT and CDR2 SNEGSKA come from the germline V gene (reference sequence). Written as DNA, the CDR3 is TGCGGGGTAGCGGGGGGGCCGGACGAGCAGTTCTTC. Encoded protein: CGVAGGPDEQFF.

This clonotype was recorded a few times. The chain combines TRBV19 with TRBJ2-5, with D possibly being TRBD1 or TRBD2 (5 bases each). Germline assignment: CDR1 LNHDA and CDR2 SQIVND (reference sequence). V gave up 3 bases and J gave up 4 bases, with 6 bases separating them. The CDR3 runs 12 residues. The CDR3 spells CASSMRGETQYF. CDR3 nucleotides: TGTGCCAGTAGTATGAGGGGAGAGACCCAGTACTTC.

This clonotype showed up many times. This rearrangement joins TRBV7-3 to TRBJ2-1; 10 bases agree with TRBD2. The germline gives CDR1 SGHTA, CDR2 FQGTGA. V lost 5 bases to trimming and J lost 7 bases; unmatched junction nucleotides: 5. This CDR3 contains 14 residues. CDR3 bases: TGTGCCAGCAGCGTTAGCGGGGGGCTAAATGAGCAGTTCTTC. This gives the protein CASSVSGGLNEQFF.

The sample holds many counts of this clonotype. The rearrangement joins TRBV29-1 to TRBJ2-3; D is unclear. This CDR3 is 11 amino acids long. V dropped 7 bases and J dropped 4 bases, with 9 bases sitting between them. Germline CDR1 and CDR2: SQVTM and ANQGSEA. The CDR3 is CSGLVPDTQYF. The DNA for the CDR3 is TGCAGCGGGCTTGTACCAGATACGCAGTATTTT.

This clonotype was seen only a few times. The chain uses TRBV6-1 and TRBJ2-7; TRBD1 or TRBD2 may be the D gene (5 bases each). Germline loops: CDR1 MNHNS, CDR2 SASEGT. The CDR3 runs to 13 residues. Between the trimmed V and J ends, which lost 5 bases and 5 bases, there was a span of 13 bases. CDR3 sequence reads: CASSPREGNEQYF. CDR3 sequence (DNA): TGTGCCAGCAGTCCCCGTGAGGGGAACGAGCAGTACTTC.

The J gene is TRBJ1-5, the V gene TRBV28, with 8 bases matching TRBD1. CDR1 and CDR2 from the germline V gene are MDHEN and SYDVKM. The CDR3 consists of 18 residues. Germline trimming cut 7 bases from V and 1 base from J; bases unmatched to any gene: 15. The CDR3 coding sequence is TGTGCCAGCAACCCCTGGGGCAGGGGGCTGAGGAGCAATCAGCCCCAGCATTTT. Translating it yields CASNPWGRGLRSNQPQHF.

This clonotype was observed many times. CDR3 sequence (DNA): TGCAGTGCTAGTGATTACCTTGGTTATGAAAAACTGTTTTTT. Amino acid sequence: CSASDYLGYEKLFF. This chain uses TRBV20-1 with TRBJ1-4; D not certain. Trimming took off 3 bases at V and 6 bases at J, with 14 bases between the two ends. Germline CDR1 is DFQATT and CDR2 is SNEGSKA (reference sequence). This CDR3 region has 14 residues.

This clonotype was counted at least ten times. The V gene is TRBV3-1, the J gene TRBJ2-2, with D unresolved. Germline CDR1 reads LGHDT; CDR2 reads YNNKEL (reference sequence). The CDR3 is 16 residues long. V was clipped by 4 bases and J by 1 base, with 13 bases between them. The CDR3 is CASSPTSGRNTGELFF. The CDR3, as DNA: TGTGCCAGCAGCCCCACCTCCGGACGGAACACCGGGGAGCTGTTTTTT. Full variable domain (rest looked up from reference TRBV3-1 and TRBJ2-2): DTAVSQTPKYLVTQMGNDKSIKCEQNLGHDTMYWYKQDSKKFLKIMFSYNNKELIINETVPNRFSPKSPDKAHLNLHINSLELGDSAVYFCASSPTSGRNTGELFFGEGSRLTVL.

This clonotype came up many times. The CDR3 reads CASSHGTDTGELFF. The CDR3, as DNA: TGTGCCAGCAGCCACGGGACGGACACCGGGGAGCTGTTTTTT. The chain carries TRBV12-3 or TRBV12-4 and TRBJ2-2; D is possibly TRBD1 or TRBD2 (5 bases each). Trimming cost V 6 bases and J 3 bases, with 11 bases left between them. This CDR3 contains 14 residues.

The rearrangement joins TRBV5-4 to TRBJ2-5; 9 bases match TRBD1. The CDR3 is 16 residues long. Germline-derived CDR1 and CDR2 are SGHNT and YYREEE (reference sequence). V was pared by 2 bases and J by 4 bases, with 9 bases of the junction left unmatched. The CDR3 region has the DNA TGTGCCAGCAGCTTAAATCCGGGACAGGGTTCAGAGACCCAGTACTTC. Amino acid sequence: CASSLNPGQGSETQYF.

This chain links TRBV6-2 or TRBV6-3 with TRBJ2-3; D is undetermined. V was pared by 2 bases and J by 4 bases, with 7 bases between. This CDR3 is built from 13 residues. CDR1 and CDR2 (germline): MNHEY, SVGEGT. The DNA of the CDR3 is TGTGCCAGCAGTTACACGGATTCAGATACGCAGTATTTT. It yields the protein CASSYTDSDTQYF.

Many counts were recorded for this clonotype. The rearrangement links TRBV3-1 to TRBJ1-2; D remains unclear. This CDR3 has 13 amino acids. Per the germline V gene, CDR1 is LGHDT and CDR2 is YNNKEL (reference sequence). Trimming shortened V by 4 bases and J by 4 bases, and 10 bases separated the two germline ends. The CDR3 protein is CASSLNLGYGYTF. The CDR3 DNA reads TGTGCCAGCAGCCTAAACCTTGGCTATGGCTACACCTTC.

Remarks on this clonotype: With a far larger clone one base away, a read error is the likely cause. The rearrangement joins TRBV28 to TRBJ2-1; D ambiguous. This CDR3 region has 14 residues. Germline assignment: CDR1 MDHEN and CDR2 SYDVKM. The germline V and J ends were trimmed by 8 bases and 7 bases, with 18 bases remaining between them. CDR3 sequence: CASSPQNTANEQFF. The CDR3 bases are TGTGCCAGCTCACCACAAAATACAGCGAATGAGCAGTTCTTC.

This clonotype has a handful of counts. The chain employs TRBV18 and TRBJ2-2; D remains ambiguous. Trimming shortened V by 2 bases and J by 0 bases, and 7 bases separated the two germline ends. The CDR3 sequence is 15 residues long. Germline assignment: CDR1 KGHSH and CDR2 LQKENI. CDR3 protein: CASSPWEPNTGELFF. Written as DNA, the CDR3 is TGTGCCAGCTCACCATGGGAACCGAACACCGGGGAGCTGTTTTTT.

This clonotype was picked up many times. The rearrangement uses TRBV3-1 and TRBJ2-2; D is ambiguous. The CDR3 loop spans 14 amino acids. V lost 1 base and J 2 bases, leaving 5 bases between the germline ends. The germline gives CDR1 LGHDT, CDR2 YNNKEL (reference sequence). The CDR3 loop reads CASSQGLNTGELFF. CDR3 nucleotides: TGTGCCAGCAGCCAAGGCCTTAACACCGGGGAGCTGTTTTTT.

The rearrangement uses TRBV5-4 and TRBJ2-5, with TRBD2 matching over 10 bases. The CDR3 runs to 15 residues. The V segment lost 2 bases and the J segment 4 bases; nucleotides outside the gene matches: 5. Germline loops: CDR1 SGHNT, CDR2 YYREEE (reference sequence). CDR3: CASSFPAGGPETQYF. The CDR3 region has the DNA TGTGCCAGCAGCTTTCCAGCGGGGGGGCCAGAGACCCAGTACTTC.

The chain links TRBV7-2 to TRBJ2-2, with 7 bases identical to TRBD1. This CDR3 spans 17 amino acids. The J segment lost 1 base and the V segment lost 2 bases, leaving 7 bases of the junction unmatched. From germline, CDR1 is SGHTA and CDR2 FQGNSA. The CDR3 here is CASSLLSGTVNTGELFF. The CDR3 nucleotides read TGTGCCAGCAGCTTATTGTCCGGGACAGTGAACACCGGGGAGCTGTTTTTT.

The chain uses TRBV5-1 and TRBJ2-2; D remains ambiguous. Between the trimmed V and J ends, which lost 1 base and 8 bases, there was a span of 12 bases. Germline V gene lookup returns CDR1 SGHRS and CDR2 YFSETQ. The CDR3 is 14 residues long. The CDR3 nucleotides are TGCGCCAGCAGCTTGTTTTCTCAAATGGGGGAGCTGTTTTTT. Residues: CASSLFSQMGELFF.

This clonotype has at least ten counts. The CDR3, as DNA: TGTGCCAGCAGCAAGGGGATTCGGGGCACTGAAGCTTTCTTT. Translated: CASSKGIRGTEAFF. The rearrangement joins TRBV3-1 to TRBJ1-1; possible D gene TRBD1, 5 bases. Trimming cost V 5 bases and J 4 bases, with 14 bases left between them. This CDR3 has 14 residues. Per germline, CDR1 LGHDT and CDR2 YNNKEL (reference sequence). The whole variable domain, remainder taken from reference TRBV3-1 and TRBJ1-1, is DTAVSQTPKYLVTQMGNDKSIKCEQNLGHDTMYWYKQDSKKFLKIMFSYNNKELIINETVPNRFSPKSPDKAHLNLHINSLELGDSAVYFCASSKGIRGTEAFFGQGTRLTVV.

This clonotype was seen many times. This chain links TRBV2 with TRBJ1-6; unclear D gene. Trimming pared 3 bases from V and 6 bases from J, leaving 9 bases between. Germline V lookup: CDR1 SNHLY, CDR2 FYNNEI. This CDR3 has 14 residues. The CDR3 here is CASSETRINSPLHF. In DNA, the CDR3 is TGTGCCAGCAGTGAGACAAGGATTAATTCACCCCTCCACTTT.

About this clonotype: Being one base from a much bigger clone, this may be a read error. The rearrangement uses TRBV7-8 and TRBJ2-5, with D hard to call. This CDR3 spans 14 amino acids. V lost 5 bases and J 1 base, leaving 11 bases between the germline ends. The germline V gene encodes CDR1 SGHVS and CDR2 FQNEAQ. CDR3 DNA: TGTGCCAGCAGCAAGCAGAGACGCCAAGAGACCCAGTACTTC. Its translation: CASSKQRRQETQYF.

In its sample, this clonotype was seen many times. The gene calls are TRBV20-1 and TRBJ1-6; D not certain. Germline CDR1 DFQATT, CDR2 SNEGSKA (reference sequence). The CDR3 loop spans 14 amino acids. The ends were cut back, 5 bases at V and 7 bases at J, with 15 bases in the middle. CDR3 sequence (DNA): TGCAGTGCTTCCCGGAGGACCCGCAATTCACCCCTCCACTTT. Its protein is CSASRRTRNSPLHF.

CDR3 nucleotide sequence: TGTGCCAGCAGCCAAGCGAAATACGTTACGCAGTATTTT. Its translation is CASSQAKYVTQYF. V usage is TRBV4-2 and J usage is TRBJ2-3; D remains ambiguous. Looked up from germline, CDR1 is LGHNA and CDR2 is YNFKEQ. V was shortened by 1 base and J by 8 bases, with 10 bases between the two germline ends. This CDR3 comprises 13 residues.

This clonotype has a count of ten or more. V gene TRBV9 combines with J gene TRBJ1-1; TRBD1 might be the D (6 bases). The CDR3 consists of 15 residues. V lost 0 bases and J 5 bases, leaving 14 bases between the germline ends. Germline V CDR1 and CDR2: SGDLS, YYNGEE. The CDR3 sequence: CASSVGLGARTEAFF. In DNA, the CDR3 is TGTGCCAGCAGCGTAGGTCTGGGGGCGCGGACTGAAGCTTTCTTT.

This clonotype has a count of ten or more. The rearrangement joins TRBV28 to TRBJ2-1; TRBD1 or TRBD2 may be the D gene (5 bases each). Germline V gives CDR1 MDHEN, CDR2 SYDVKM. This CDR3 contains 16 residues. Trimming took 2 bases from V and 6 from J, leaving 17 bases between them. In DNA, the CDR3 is TGTGCCAGCAGTTTACTCTCGGGACGGCCTAGCAATGAGCAGTTCTTC. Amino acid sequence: CASSLLSGRPSNEQFF.

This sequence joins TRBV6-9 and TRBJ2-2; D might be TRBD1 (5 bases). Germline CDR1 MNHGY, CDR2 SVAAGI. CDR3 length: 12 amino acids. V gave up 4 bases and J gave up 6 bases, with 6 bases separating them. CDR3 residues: CASSSTAGELFF. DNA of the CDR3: TGTGCCAGCAGTTCGACAGCCGGGGAGCTGTTTTTT.